A single sample is the source of the 17 T cell receptor beta chains below, sequenced in a study of CXCR3-negative and CXCR3-positive naive CD8 T cells. Researchers prepared the TRB cDNA libraries using 5' RACE with UMI labels. TCRdb reprocessed the 5' RACE reads, with one entry per CDR3 protein and no DNA. The sample is made up of around 150,000 distinct CDR3 sequences, and the top ten hold roughly 0.41% of it. Their target antigens are unknown. Findings and caveats of the study: Compared with CXCR3-negative naive cells, CXCR3-positive naive cells showed more hydrophobic TRB CDR3s.

Sequenced material: naive CXCR3+ CD8+ T cells from blood. Subset reported: CD45RO-CCR7+CD27+CD95- naive CD8+ T cells expressing CXCR3 (TNR3+). These receptors were taken from a human donor in good health. Some clones in this sample may be carry-over from other donors' samples.

The V and J genes are TRBV5-1 and TRBJ1-1; TCRdb returns TRBD1, unconfirmable since there is no DNA. The CDR3 length is 14 residues. Germline V CDR1 and CDR2: SGHRS, YFSETQ. The CDR3 is CASSKDSMNTEAFF.

The V and J genes are TRBV2 and TRBJ2-2. This CDR3 comprises 12 residues. Per germline, CDR1 SNHLY and CDR2 FYNNEI. The CDR3: CARTLDTGELFF.

The chain carries TRBV5-1 and TRBJ2-4. CDR1 and CDR2 from the germline V gene are SGHRS and YFSETQ. CDR3 length equals 11 residues. This CDR3 is CASTGGNIQYF.

V is TRBV29-1 and J is TRBJ2-3; TCRdb designates TRBD2, a call that cannot be tested without DNA. This CDR3 region has 17 residues. CDR1 is SQVTM and CDR2 is ANQGSEA in the germline V gene. The CDR3 here is CSVRPSAGVAVTDTQYF.

The chain joins TRBV29-1 to TRBJ2-5; TCRdb proposes TRBD1, but this gene call is untestable without DNA. The CDR3 contains 12 residues. Germline V gene data show CDR1 as SQVTM and CDR2 as ANQGSEA. The CDR3 loop is CSAVMTGETQYF.

V usage is TRBV9 and J usage is TRBJ1-5; TCRdb gives TRBD1 as the D gene, but with no DNA this cannot be confirmed. The CDR3 totals 15 residues. Germline V gene data show CDR1 as SGDLS and CDR2 as YYNGEE. CDR3 protein: CASSVDAGANQPQHF.

This chain connects TRBV11-2 to TRBJ2-7; TCRdb's D call of TRBD1 is untestable without DNA. Germline loops: CDR1 SGHAT, CDR2 FQNNGV. The CDR3 contains 13 residues. Here the CDR3 reads CASSTGTDYEQYF.

This chain links TRBV19 with TRBJ1-1; without DNA, the TCRdb call of TRBD1 cannot be checked. The germline CDR1 and CDR2 sequences are LNHDA and SQIVND (reference sequence). CDR3 length: 15 residues. The CDR3 here is CASSKKQGANTEAFF. Drawing the rest from reference TRBV19 and TRBJ1-1, the complete variable domain is DGGITQSPKYLFRKEGQNVTLSCEQNLNHDAMYWYRQDPGQGLRLIYYSQIVNDFQKGDIAEGYSVSREKKESFPLTVTSAQKNPTAFYLCASSKKQGANTEAFFGQGTRLTVV.

The CDR3 region is CASSSPPPSVNYGYTF. This chain uses TRBV12-3 or TRBV12-4 with TRBJ1-2. CDR3 length: 16 residues.

The chain employs TRBV21-1 and TRBJ2-7; the D call of TRBD1 rests on TCRdb alone, since no DNA is present to check it. TRBV21-1 counts as a pseudogene. CDR3 length: 15 amino acids. This chain's CDR3 is CASSKPRQGAVEQYF.

The V and J genes are TRBV7-9 and TRBJ2-5; absent DNA, TCRdb's TRBD2 call cannot be checked. Looked up from germline, CDR1 is SEHNR and CDR2 is FQNEAQ (reference sequence). The CDR3 consists of 16 residues. CDR3 amino acids: CASSLEGLASPETQYF.

The chain combines TRBV5-1 with TRBJ2-7; TCRdb calls TRBD1, which cannot be checked without DNA. The V gene's germline CDR1 is SGHRS and CDR2 YFSETQ. CDR3 length: 14 residues. The CDR3 is CASSFTGRPYEQYF.

The genes are TRBV4-3 and TRBJ2-7; TCRdb reports TRBD1, a call that lacks DNA to check it against. This CDR3 has 15 residues. Germline CDR1 reads LGHNA; CDR2 reads YSLEER. CDR3 residues: CASSQDDRGLYEQYF.

The chain links TRBV6-2 or TRBV6-3 to TRBJ2-7; lacking DNA, the TRBD1 call made by TCRdb goes unchecked. The CDR3 is 13 residues long. Germline lookup yields CDR1 MNHEY and CDR2 SVGEGT. CDR3: CASSYGQGLEQYF.

The chain combines TRBV5-1 with TRBJ1-1. The CDR3 extends over 14 amino acids. Germline V gene sequence: CDR1 SGHRS, CDR2 YFSETQ. CDR3 in amino acids: CASSLGSMNTEAFF.

V is TRBV7-9 and J is TRBJ1-1. This CDR3 is built from 12 residues. The germline V gene encodes CDR1 SEHNR and CDR2 FQNEAQ (reference sequence). CDR3 loop: CASSFGPTEAFF.

The chain links TRBV12-3 or TRBV12-4 to TRBJ2-1; the TCRdb D gene call, TRBD2, has no DNA to confirm it. The CDR3 spans 13 residues. The CDR3 region is CASSSREYSEQFF.